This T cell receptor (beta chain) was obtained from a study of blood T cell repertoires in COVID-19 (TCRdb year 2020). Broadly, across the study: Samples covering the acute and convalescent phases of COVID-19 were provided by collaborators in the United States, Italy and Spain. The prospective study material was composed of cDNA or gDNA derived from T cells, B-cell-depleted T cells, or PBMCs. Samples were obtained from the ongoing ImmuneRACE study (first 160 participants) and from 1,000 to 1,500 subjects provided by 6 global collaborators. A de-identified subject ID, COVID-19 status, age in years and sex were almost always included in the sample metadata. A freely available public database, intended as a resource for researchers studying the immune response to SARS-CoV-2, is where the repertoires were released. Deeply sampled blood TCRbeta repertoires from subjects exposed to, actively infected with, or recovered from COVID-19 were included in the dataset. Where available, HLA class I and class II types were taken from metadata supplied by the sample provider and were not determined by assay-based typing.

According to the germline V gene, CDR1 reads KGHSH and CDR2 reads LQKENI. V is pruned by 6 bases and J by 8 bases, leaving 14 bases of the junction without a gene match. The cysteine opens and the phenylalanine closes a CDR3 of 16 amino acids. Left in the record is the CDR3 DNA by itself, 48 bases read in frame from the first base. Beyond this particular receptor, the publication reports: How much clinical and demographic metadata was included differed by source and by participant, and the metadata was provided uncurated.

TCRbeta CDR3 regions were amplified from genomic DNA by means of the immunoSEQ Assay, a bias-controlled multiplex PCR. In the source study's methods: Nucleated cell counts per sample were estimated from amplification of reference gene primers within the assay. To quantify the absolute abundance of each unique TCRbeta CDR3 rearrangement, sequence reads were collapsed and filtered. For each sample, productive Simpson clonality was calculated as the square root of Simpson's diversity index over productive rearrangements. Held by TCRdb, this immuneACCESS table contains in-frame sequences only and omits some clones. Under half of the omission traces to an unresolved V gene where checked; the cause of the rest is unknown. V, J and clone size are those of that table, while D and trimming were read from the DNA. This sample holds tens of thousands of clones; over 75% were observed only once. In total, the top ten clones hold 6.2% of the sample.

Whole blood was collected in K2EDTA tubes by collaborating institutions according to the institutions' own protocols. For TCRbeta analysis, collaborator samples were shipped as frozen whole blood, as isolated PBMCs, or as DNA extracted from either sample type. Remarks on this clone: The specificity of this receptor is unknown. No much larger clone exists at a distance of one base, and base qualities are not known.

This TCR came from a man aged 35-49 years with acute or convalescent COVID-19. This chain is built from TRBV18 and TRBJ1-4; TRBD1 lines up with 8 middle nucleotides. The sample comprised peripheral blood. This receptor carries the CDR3 CASSVETGALREKLFF. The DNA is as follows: TGTGCCAGCTCGGTGGAGACAGGGGCGCTTCGGGAAAAACTGTTTTTT.